This T cell receptor (beta chain) was sequenced in a study of beta chain features in type 1 diabetes. For the study at large: All samples yielded over 95,000,000 examined sorted cells. Study-level findings and limits: In all four CD4+ subsets, TCRB CDR3 length was significantly, moderately reduced in type 1 diabetes. For TCRB rearrangement, an influence of HLA type remained unresolved here. Naive, central memory and regulatory TCRB repertoires appeared more similar among patients than healthy donors.

This clone was detected a few times. Antigen: not known. The whole isolated RNA underwent reverse transcription, so sequencing captured expressed TCRB transcripts. Measured with immunoSEQ multiplex PCR; TCRdb has only the in-frame clones, and not every one. The sample holds 250,000 to 300,000 clones; roughly 24% are singletons and the top ten take roughly 0.013%. CDR1 and CDR2 (germline): SGHRS, YFSETQ. V was pared by 0 bases and J by 7 bases, with 17 bases between. The CDR3 totals 16 residues. Over 95% purity was reached by all sorted populations. The TCR comes from a woman aged 30 to 39 with type 1 diabetes. What was sequenced was naive CD4+ T cells from blood. The chain carries TRBV5-1 and TRBJ2-1; TRBD2 is a possible D gene (6 bases). The CDR3 DNA reads as TGCGCCAGCAGCTTGGCCGGGGACTCCCGAGCGAATGAGCAGTTCTTC. This translates into CASSLAGDSRANEQFF.